What follows describes a single TCR beta chain. Other DNA sequences in the sample encode the same CDR3. The data derive from a study of blood T cell repertoires in COVID-19. Method: immunoSEQ multiplex PCR; TCRdb's copy keeps in-frame clones and lacks some. This sample yields roughly 69,000 clones, of which 70% to 90% are seen a single time; around 4% belongs to the top ten. The CDR3 has 15 amino acids. Germline values: CDR1 MNHEY, CDR2 SMNVEV (reference sequence). V trimming: 6 bases; J trimming: 4 bases; junction bases outside the gene matches: 5. The sequencing input was PBMCs or T cells enriched from blood (not recorded which). The TCR was taken from a woman aged 40-49 years with acute COVID-19. The chain combines TRBV27 with TRBJ2-1; 11 nucleotides match TRBD2. The CDR3 loop is CASSYGTSGYNEQFF. In DNA, the CDR3 is TGTGCCAGCAGCTACGGGACTAGCGGATACAATGAGCAGTTCTTC.